The clone carrying this TCR beta chain was recorded many times. Its antigen is unidentified. TCRdb recomputed calls from the 5' RACE reads with MiXCR, one row per CDR3 protein. The repertoire holds roughly 600,000 distinct CDR3 sequences, with more than 15% as singletons. This entry belongs to a study of T-cell memory formation after mild COVID-19. On the study more broadly: TCR clusters were mostly confined to one donor each.

The study, taken as a whole, reports: There were some responding clones in pre-infection memory, which suggested that cross-reactive memory had joined.

Per the germline V gene, CDR1 is SEHNR and CDR2 is FQNEAQ (reference sequence). The trim removed 5 bases at V and 1 base at J, leaving 2 bases unmatched. The CDR3 runs to 15 residues. This clonotype was obtained from an adult woman who had mild COVID-19 (a few samples of this study predate the infection). Cell type and time point are not known. The J gene is TRBJ2-2, the V gene TRBV7-9; 9 positions match TRBD2. Sequencing was performed on PBMCs or a T cell subset sorted from them (not recorded which). The CDR3 loop is CASSRLAVNTGELFF. CDR3 DNA: TGTGCCAGCAGCCGACTAGCGGTGAACACCGGGGAGCTGTTTTTT.